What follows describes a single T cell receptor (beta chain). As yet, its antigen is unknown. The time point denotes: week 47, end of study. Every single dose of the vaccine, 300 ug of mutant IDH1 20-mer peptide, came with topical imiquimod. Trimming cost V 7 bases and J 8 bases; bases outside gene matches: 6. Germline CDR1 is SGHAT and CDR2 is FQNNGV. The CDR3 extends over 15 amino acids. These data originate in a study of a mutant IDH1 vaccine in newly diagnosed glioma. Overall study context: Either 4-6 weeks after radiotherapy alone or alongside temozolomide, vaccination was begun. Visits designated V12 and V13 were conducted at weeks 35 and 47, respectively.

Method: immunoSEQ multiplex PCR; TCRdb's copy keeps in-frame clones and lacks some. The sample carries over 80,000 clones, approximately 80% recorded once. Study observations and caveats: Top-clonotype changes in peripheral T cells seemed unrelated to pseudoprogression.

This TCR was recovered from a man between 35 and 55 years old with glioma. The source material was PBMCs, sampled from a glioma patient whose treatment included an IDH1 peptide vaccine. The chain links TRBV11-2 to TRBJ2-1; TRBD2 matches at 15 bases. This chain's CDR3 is CASKQGLAGGHEQFF. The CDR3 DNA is TGTGCCAGCAAGCAGGGACTAGCGGGAGGACATGAGCAGTTCTTC.